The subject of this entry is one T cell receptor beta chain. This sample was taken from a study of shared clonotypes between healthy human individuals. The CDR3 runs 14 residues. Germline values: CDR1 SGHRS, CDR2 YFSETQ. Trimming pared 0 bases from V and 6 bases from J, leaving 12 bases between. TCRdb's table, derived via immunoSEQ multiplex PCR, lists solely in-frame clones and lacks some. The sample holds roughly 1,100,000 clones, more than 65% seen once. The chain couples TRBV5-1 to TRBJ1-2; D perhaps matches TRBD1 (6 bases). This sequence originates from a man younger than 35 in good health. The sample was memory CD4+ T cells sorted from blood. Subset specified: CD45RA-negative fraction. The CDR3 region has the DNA TGCGCCAGCAGCTTGGGGAATCAGGGGAATGGCTACACCTTC. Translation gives CASSLGNQGNGYTF.